This T cell receptor beta chain was recorded in a study of coeliac disease. The CDR3 loop spans 12 amino acids. Germline trimming cut 8 bases from V and 2 bases from J; bases unmatched to any gene: 3. CDR1 ENHRY and CDR2 SYGVKD come from the germline V gene. Using immunoSEQ multiplex PCR, the repertoire was profiled, and TCRdb retains in-frame clones only, with some absent. The sample has several thousand clones; roughly 72% are singletons. This chain joins TRBV10-3 and TRBJ2-7; TRBD1 aligns across 7 bases. The clonotype was recovered from a man aged 18 to 29 with celiac disease on a gluten-free diet. The sample taken for sequencing was lymphocytes from the gut lamina propria. The CDR3 nucleotides are TGTGCCATCGGGGACAGAACCTACGAGCAGTACTTC. This codes for CAIGDRTYEQYF.